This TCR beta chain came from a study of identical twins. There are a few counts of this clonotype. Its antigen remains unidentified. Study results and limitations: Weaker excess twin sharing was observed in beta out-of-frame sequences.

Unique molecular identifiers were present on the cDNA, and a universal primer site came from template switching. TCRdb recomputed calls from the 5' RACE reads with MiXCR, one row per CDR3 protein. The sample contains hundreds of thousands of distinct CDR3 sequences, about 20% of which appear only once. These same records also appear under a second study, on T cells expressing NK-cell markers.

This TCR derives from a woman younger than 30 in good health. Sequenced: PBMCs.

The CDR3: CASSSRTVSGANVLTF. CDR3 sequence (DNA): TGTGCCAGCAGCTCAAGGACGGTCTCTGGGGCCAACGTCCTGACTTTC. The gene calls are TRBV7-9 and TRBJ2-6, with D hard to call. The germline V gene encodes CDR1 SEHNR and CDR2 FQNEAQ (reference sequence). The CDR3 has 16 amino acids. The V gene lost 4 bases and the J gene lost 0 bases, with 10 bases spanning the gap.